The clone carrying this T cell receptor beta chain has ten or more counts. The antigen remains undetermined. This sample is drawn from a study of T-cell reconstitution after alpha-beta-depleted transplantation in children. Points from the study as a whole: T-cell numbers and diversity, one year after transplant, stemmed largely from T cells that were newly produced. At around two months after transplant, the alpha-beta T cells were reportedly derived from several hundred expanded clones that came from non-depleted graft cells. The high TCRbeta diversity at day 60 in some patients came from surviving recipient T cells and thymic progenitors.

The CDR3 is 17 residues long. Between the trimmed V and J ends, which lost 4 bases and 3 bases, there was a span of 19 bases. Germline CDR1 is SGHRS and CDR2 is YFSETQ. Unique molecular identifiers were incorporated into the prepared TCRbeta library. TCRdb fed the PCR reads into MiXCR, producing one record per CDR3 protein. The table has about 170,000 distinct CDR3 sequences, roughly 11% seen once. The chain combines TRBV5-1 with TRBJ2-2, with a possible D match to TRBD1 (5 bases). The sequencing used PBMCs, collected before TCRalphabeta/CD19-depleted stem cell transplant. This sequence originates from a boy between 2 and 15 years old with acute myeloid leukemia, due to receive a stem cell transplant. CDR3 nucleotide sequence: TGCGCCAGCAGCCCCCCTGACAGTTTTCGGGACACCGGGGAGCTGTTTTTT. The encoded protein is CASSPPDSFRDTGELFF.